This T cell receptor beta chain was identified in a study of CD8+ T cells in alopecia areata. Study-level information: Scalp area affected, as a percentage, set the severity score of treated patients. Broader study findings: Throughout tofacitinib, many expanded lesional clones continued to persist in scalp and blood.

Investigators isolated RNA and reverse transcribed it into cDNA to act as the sequencing template. Assay: immunoSEQ multiplex PCR; the TCRdb copy retains only in-frame clones and omits some. In the table there are roughly 230,000 clones, around two fifths of which are singletons. A word on this clone: Antigen unknown.

Germline V gene sequence: CDR1 KGHSH, CDR2 LQKENI. V trimming: 3 bases; J trimming: 4 bases; junction bases outside the gene matches: 7. CDR3 length equals 15 residues. Treatment specified: oral pan-JAK inhibitor, 5-10 mg twice daily. Sorting from PBMCs produced CD4+ and CD8+ T cells. The sequenced sample was CD4+ T cells sorted from blood, obtained at approximately week 36, from a patient treated with tofacitinib. The chain uses TRBV18 and TRBJ2-5, with TRBD2 matching 8 bases. This sequence originates from a human donor with alopecia areata. In nucleotides, the CDR3 is TGTGCCAGCTCACCTACGGCGGGAGGTGGAGAGACCCAGTACTTC. It yields the protein CASSPTAGGGETQYF.